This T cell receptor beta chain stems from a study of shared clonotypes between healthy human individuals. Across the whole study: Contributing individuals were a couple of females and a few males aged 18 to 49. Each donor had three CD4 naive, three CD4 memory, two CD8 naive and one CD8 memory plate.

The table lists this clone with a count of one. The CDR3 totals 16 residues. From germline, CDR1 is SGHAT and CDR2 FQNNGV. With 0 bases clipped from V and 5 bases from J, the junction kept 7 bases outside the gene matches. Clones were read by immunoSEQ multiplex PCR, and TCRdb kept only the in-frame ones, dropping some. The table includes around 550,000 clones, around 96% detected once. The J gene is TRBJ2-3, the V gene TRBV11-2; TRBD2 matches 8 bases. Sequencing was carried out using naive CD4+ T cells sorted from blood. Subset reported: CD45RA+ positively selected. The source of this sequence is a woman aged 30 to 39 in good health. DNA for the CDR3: TGTGCCAGCAGCTTAGATGGGCCCAGCGGGAGAGATACGCAGTATTTT. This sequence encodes CASSLDGPSGRDTQYF.